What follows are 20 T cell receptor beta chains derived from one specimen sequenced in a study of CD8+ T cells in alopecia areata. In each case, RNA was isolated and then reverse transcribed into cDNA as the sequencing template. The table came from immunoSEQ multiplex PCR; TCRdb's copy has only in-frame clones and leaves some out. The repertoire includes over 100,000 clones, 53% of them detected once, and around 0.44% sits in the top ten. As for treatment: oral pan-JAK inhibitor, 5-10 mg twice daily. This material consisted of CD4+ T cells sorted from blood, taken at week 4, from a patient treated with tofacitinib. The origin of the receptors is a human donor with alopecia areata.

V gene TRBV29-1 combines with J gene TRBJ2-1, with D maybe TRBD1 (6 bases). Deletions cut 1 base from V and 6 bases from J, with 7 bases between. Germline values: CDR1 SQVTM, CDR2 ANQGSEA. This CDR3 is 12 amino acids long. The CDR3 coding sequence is TGCAGCGTTGAAGGAGGGGGCAATGAGCAGTTCTTC. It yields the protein CSVEGGGNEQFF.

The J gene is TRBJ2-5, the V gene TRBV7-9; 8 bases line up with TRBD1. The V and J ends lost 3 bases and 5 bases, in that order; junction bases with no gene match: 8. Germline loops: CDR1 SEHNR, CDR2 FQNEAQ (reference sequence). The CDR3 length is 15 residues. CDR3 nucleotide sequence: TGTGCCAGCAGCTTGTCCCAGGGGGCTTTGGAGACCCAGTACTTC. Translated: CASSLSQGALETQYF.

CDR3 amino acids: CSVLIRQGGNEQFF. CDR3 DNA: TGCAGCGTATTAATACGACAGGGCGGCAATGAGCAGTTCTTC. The chain is built from TRBV29-1 and TRBJ2-1, with 7 bases that match TRBD1. J was trimmed by 6 bases and V by 6 bases; bases with no gene match: 11. CDR3 length: 14 amino acids. CDR1 is SQVTM and CDR2 is ANQGSEA in the germline V gene.

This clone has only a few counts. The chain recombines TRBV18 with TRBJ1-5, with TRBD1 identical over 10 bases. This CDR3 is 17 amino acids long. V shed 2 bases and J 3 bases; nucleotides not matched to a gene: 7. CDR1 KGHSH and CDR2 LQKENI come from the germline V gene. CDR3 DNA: TGTGCCAGCTCACCAGGTTTAGGACAGGGGGACAATCAGCCCCAGCATTTT. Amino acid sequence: CASSPGLGQGDNQPQHF.

CDR3 protein: CASSDFTRGTNQPQHF. The CDR3 bases are TGCGCCAGCAGCGACTTTACCAGGGGCACCAATCAGCCCCAGCATTTT. The chain joins TRBV4-1 to TRBJ1-5; a possible D gene is TRBD1 (6 bases). V was pared by 5 bases and J by 3 bases, with 17 bases between. From germline, CDR1 is MGHRA and CDR2 YSYEKL. This CDR3 is 16 amino acids long.

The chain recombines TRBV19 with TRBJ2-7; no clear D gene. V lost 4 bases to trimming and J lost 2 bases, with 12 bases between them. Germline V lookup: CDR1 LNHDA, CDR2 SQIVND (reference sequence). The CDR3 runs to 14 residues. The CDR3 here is CASSTSIRTYEQYF. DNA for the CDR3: TGTGCCAGTAGTACTTCGATAAGAACCTACGAGCAGTACTTC.

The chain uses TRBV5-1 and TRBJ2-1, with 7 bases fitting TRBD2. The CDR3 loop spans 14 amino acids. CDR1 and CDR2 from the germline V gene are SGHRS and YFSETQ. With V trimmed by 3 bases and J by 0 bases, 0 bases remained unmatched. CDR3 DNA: TGCGCCAGCAGCTCGGGGGGCTCCTACAATGAGCAGTTCTTC. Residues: CASSSGGSYNEQFF.

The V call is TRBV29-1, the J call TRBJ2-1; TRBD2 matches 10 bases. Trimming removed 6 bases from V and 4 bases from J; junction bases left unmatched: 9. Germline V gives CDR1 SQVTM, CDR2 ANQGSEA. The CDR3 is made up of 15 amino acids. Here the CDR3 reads CSVAGASGGYNEQFF. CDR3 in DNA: TGCAGCGTAGCAGGGGCTAGCGGGGGATACAATGAGCAGTTCTTC.

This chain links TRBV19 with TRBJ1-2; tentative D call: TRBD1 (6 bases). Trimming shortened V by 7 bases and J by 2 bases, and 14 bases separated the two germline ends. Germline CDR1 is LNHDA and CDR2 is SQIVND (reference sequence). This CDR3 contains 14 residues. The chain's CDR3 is CASKSDSLNYGYTF. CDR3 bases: TGTGCCAGTAAGTCGGACAGTCTCAACTATGGCTACACCTTC.

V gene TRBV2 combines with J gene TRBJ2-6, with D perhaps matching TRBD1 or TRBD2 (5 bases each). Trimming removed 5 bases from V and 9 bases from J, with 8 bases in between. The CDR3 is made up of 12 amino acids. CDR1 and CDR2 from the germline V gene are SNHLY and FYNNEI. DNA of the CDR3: TGTGCCAGCAGTAGGGACGTCAACGTCCTGACTTTC. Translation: CASSRDVNVLTF.

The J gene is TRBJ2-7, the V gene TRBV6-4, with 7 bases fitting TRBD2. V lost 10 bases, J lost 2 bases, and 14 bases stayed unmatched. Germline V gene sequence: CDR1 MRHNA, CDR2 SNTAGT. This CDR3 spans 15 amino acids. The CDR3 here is CATPPPGGKTYEQYF. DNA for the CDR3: TGTGCCACCCCGCCTCCCGGGGGGAAAACCTACGAGCAGTACTTC.

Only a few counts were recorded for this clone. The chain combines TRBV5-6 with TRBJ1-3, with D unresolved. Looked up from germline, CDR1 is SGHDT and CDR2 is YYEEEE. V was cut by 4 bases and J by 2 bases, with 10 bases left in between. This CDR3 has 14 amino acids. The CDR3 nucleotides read TGTGCCAGCAGCCTTAGAGAGACTGGAAACACCATATATTTT. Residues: CASSLRETGNTIYF.

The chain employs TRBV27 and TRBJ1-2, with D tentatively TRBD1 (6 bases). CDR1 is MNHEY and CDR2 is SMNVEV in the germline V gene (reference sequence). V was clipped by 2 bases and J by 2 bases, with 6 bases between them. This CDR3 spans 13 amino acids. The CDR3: CASSLDRNYGYTF. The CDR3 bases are TGTGCCAGCAGTTTAGACAGGAACTATGGCTACACCTTC.

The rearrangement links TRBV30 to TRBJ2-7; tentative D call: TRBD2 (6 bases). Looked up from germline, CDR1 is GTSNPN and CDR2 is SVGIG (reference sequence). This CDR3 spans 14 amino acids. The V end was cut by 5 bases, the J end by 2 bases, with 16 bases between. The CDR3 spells CAWGPGGVPYEQYF. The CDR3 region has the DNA TGTGCCTGGGGACCCGGAGGGGTTCCCTACGAGCAGTACTTC.

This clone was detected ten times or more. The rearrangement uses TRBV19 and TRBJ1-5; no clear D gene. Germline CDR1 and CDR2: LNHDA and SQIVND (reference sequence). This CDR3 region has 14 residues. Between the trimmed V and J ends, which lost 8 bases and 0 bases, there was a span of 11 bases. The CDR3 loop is CASLTSHSNQPQHF. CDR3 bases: TGTGCCAGTCTGACAAGCCATAGCAATCAGCCCCAGCATTTT.

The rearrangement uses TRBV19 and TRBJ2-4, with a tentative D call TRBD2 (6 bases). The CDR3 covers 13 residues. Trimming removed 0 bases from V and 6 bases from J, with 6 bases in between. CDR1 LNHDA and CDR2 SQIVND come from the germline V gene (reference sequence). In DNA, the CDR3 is TGTGCCAGTAGTATAGAGGGGGGAAACATTCAGTACTTC. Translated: CASSIEGGNIQYF. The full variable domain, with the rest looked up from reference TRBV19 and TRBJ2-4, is DGGITQSPKYLFRKEGQNVTLSCEQNLNHDAMYWYRQDPGQGLRLIYYSQIVNDFQKGDIAEGYSVSREKKESFPLTVTSAQKNPTAFYLCASSIEGGNIQYFGAGTRLSVL.

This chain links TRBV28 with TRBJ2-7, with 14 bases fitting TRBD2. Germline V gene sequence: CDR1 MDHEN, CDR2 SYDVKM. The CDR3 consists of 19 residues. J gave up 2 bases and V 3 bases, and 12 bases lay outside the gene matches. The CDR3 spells CASSFQLGLAGALTYEQYF. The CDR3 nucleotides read TGTGCCAGCAGTTTTCAACTGGGACTAGCGGGGGCGCTCACCTACGAGCAGTACTTC.

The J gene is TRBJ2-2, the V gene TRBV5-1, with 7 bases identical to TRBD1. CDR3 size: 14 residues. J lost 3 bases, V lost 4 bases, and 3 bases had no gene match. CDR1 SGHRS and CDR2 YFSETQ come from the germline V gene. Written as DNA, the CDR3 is TGCGCCAGCAGCCAGGGACAGCACACCGGGGAGCTGTTTTTT. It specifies CASSQGQHTGELFF.

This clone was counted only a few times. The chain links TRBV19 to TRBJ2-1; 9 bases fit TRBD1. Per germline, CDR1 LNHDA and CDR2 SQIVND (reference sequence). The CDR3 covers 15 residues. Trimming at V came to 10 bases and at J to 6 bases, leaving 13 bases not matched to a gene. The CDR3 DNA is TGTGCCACCGAAAGAACAGGGGGCGTTAGCAATGAGCAGTTCTTC. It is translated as CATERTGGVSNEQFF.

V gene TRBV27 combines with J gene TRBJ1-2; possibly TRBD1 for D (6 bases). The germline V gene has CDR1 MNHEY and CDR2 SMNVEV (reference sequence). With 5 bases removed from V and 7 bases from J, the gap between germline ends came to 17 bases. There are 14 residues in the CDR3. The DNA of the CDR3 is TGTGCCAGCAGTGCTCCGGGACAAAGGAGTGGCTACACCTTC. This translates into CASSAPGQRSGYTF.